These T cell receptor beta chains were read from a single sample in a study of blood T cells in healthy people across ages. TCRdb itself ran the 5' RACE reads through MiXCR, one entry per CDR3 protein. Of approximately 800,000 distinct CDR3 sequences in the sample, 35% to 40% were seen once. The specimen sequenced was blood. The origin of the receptors is a young man in good health. Both conserved end residues are part of each CDR3. D genes are given only for firm matches. Clone sizes are given selectively: once, few, many, or a class where the clone is expanded.

j_call d_call v_call clone_size cdr3_nt cdr3_aa
TRBJ1-2 . TRBV6-6 . TGTGCCAGCAGTTACTCGACTCCCGGTGGATCTCCGGGGGGCTACACCTTC CASSYSTPGGSPGGYTF
TRBJ2-3 . TRBV4-1 many TGCGCCAGCAGCCCGGAGGCAGGGGATTTTCAAGATACGCAGTATTTT CASSPEAGDFQDTQYF
TRBJ2-3 . TRBV6-2/TRBV6-3 . TGTGCCAGCAGTCCTGGGACGGTCGCAGATACGCAGTATTTT CASSPGTVADTQYF
TRBJ1-2 . TRBV4-3 many TGCGCCAGCAGCCAAGTGGGGACGAGTGGCTACACCTTC CASSQVGTSGYTF
TRBJ2-5 TRBD1 TRBV5-1 . TGCGCCAGCAGCACCGGACAGGGAAGGGAGACCCAGTACTTC CASSTGQGRETQYF
TRBJ2-1 TRBD2 TRBV7-9 many TGTGCCAGCAGCTTAAATAGCGGGGGACGCAACAATGAGCAGTTCTTC CASSLNSGGRNNEQFF
TRBJ2-3 TRBD2 TRBV4-1 once TGCGCCAGCAGCCAAGATATGGAGCTTACTAGCGGGAGCACAGATACGCAGTATTTT CASSQDMELTSGSTDTQYF
TRBJ2-1 . TRBV7-3 few TGTGCCAGCAGCCCTTATCCGCAGGGTCTAACCCTCAACAATGAGCAGTTCTTC CASSPYPQGLTLNNEQFF
TRBJ1-2 TRBD1 TRBV2 . TGTGCCAGCAGCGGGGGGACAGGTCCTAACTATGGCTACACCTTC CASSGGTGPNYGYTF
TRBJ2-1 . TRBV7-9 many TGTGCCAGCAGCCCAAAATACAGGGTGGGCAATGAGCAGTTCTTC CASSPKYRVGNEQFF
TRBJ2-7 TRBD1 TRBV19 . TGTGCCAGTAGTCTGGACAGGGGGGACTACGAGCAGTACTTC CASSLDRGDYEQYF
TRBJ1-1 . TRBV12-3/TRBV12-4 . TGTGCCAGCAGTCCCACGGCGGAACTGAACACTGAAGCTTTCTTT CASSPTAELNTEAFF
TRBJ2-5 . TRBV4-1 . TGCGCCAGCAGCCCGACGCAGGGTAGCCAAGAGACCCAGTACTTC CASSPTQGSQETQYF
TRBJ2-1 TRBD2 TRBV20-1 once TGCAGTGCAACCTATAGCGGGGGGGCCGGCAATGAGCAGTTCTTC CSATYSGGAGNEQFF
TRBJ1-1 . TRBV7-9 many TGTGCCAGCAGCTTAGAAGGCGAAGGTAGTGAACAGCTTCACACTGAAGCTTTCTTT CASSLEGEGSEQLHTEAFF
TRBJ2-1 TRBD2 TRBV4-1 . TGCGCCAGTCGCCAAGTCTGGCGGGGGTGGTACAATGAGCAGTTCTTC CASRQVWRGWYNEQFF